The 13 T cell receptor beta chains below come from one sample, sequenced in a study of T cells in Graves' hyperthyroidism and ophthalmopathy. TCR beta CDR3 regions were amplified from RNA transcripts. TCR CDR3 underwent first-round RT-PCR with the HTBI primer set. TCRdb passed the multiplex PCR reads through MiXCR, listing each CDR3 protein once. The sample records over 500,000 distinct CDR3 sequences, 17% being singletons. The sequenced sample was blood. The receptors come from a woman aged 18-35 years with Graves' ophthalmopathy.

This clonotype was observed many times. The gene calls are TRBV5-1 and TRBJ2-5; D uncertain. Germline CDR1 reads SGHRS; CDR2 reads YFSETQ. V gave up 0 bases and J gave up 1 base, with 7 bases separating them. The CDR3 contains 14 residues. CDR3 bases: TGCGCCAGCAGCTTGGTCGGATTCCAAGAGACCCAGTACTTC. Protein: CASSLVGFQETQYF.

This clonotype was observed many times. The V gene is TRBV12-3 or TRBV12-4, the J gene TRBJ2-7, with D possibly being TRBD2 (6 bases). The germline V and J ends were trimmed by 3 bases and 1 base, with 13 bases remaining between them. The CDR3 totals 15 residues. The CDR3 loop reads CASSLKDGGSYEQYF. In DNA form, the CDR3 reads TGTGCCAGCAGTTTGAAGGATGGGGGGTCCTACGAGCAGTACTTC.

This clonotype came up many times. The rearrangement links TRBV7-3 to TRBJ2-3; TRBD2 aligns across 11 bases. This CDR3 region has 17 residues. Trimming cost V 5 bases and J 0 bases; bases outside gene matches: 7. The germline V gene has CDR1 SGHTA and CDR2 FQGTGA. This CDR3 is CASSVDSGGVSTDTQYF. CDR3 bases: TGTGCCAGCAGCGTGGATAGCGGGGGGGTGAGCACAGATACGCAGTATTTT.

For the CDR3, the DNA is TGTGCCAGCAGCTGGGGGGAGGGGGAGACCCAGTACTTC. Its protein product is CASSWGEGETQYF. The chain employs TRBV5-6 and TRBJ2-5; 7 bases map to TRBD2. Germline V lookup: CDR1 SGHDT, CDR2 YYEEEE. The J segment lost 5 bases and the V segment lost 3 bases, leaving 4 bases of the junction unmatched. CDR3 length: 13 residues.

In this sample, this clonotype turned up a few times. V gene TRBV5-4 combines with J gene TRBJ2-7; D not certain. The CDR3 has 14 residues. With 1 base removed from V and 3 bases from J, the gap between germline ends came to 11 bases. Germline-derived CDR1 and CDR2 are SGHNT and YYREEE (reference sequence). The CDR3 region is CASSLKGDLYEQYF. CDR3 DNA: TGTGCCAGCAGCTTGAAAGGTGACCTCTACGAGCAGTACTTC.

The table lists this clonotype with a few counts. The chain uses TRBV29-1 and TRBJ2-5; D not resolved. The length of the CDR3 is 12 residues. Trimming stripped 3 bases from V and 1 base from J, with 6 bases between. From germline, CDR1 is SQVTM and CDR2 ANQGSEA. The CDR3 DNA reads as TGCAGCGTTGATTCCCCCCAAGAGACCCAGTACTTC. This encodes CSVDSPQETQYF.

This clonotype was seen ten or more times. This chain uses TRBV4-3 with TRBJ2-7; D possibly corresponds to TRBD2 (5 bases). Trimming shortened V by 0 bases and J by 0 bases, and 9 bases separated the two germline ends. Germline V gives CDR1 LGHNA, CDR2 YSLEER. The CDR3 consists of 15 residues. The CDR3 reads CASSQEAESSYEQYF. In nucleotides, the CDR3 is TGCGCCAGCAGCCAAGAAGCGGAAAGCTCCTACGAGCAGTACTTC.

V and J are TRBV27 and TRBJ2-7, with 14 bases lining up with TRBD2. Germline CDR1 MNHEY, CDR2 SMNVEV (reference sequence). This CDR3 contains 15 residues. J lost 5 bases, V lost 4 bases, and 4 bases had no gene match. The CDR3 loop reads CASSSPGLAGDEQYF. The CDR3 nucleotides read TGTGCCAGCAGTTCACCGGGACTAGCGGGAGACGAGCAGTACTTC.

Many counts were recorded for this clonotype. The chain has TRBV2 and TRBJ2-3, with 8 bases that match TRBD1. V lost 5 bases to trimming and J lost 0 bases; unmatched junction nucleotides: 4. Germline CDR1 is SNHLY and CDR2 is FYNNEI. This CDR3 is 15 amino acids long. CDR3 sequence: CASSPDRASTDTQYF. In DNA form, the CDR3 reads TGTGCCAGCAGTCCGGACAGGGCCAGCACAGATACGCAGTATTTT.

This clonotype was counted ten times or more. The rearrangement links TRBV6-1 to TRBJ2-3, with 8 positions matching TRBD2. The germline V gene encodes CDR1 MNHNS and CDR2 SASEGT. With V trimmed by 5 bases and J by 5 bases, 9 bases remained unmatched. The CDR3 extends over 15 amino acids. CDR3 sequence reads: CASSSTGTRGDTQYF. The DNA for the CDR3 is TGTGCCAGCAGTTCAACCGGGACTAGAGGAGATACGCAGTATTTT.

This clonotype has at least ten counts. The chain carries TRBV18 and TRBJ2-1; TRBD2 might be the D (6 bases). Germline values: CDR1 KGHSH, CDR2 LQKENI. The CDR3 totals 15 residues. Trimming took off 2 bases at V and 1 base at J, with 9 bases between the two ends. The CDR3 is CASSPRRVSYNEQFF. CDR3 bases: TGTGCCAGCTCACCAAGGAGGGTTTCCTACAATGAGCAGTTCTTC.

The rearrangement uses TRBV7-6 and TRBJ1-2; no clear D. Trimming left V 3 bases short and J 4 bases short, with 9 bases between. Germline CDR1 is SGHVS and CDR2 is FNYEAQ. CDR3 length equals 13 residues. CDR3 nucleotides: TGTGCCAGCAGCTTCGACGGACTCTATGGCTACACCTTC. Encoded protein: CASSFDGLYGYTF.

This clonotype was observed at least ten times. The J gene is TRBJ2-3, the V gene TRBV11-1; 10 bases match TRBD2. The V gene end was trimmed by 0 bases and the J gene end by 5 bases; junction bases not matched to a gene: 5. Germline V CDR1 and CDR2: SGHAT, FQDESV (reference sequence). CDR3 size: 16 residues. Written as DNA, the CDR3 is TGTGCCAGCAGCTTAGCGGCGCCTAGCGGGGGAGATACGCAGTATTTT. It translates to CASSLAAPSGGDTQYF.